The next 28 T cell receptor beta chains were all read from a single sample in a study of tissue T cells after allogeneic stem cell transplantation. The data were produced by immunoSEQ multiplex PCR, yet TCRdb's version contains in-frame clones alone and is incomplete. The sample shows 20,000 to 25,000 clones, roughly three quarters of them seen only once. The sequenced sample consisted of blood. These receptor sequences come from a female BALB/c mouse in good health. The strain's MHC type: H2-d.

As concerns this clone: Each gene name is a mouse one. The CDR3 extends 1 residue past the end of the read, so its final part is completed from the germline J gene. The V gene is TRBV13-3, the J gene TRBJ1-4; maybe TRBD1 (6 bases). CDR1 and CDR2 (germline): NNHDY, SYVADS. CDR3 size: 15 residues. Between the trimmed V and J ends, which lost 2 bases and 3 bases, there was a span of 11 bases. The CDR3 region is CASSDTGAANERLFF. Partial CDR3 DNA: TGTGCCAGCAGTGACACGGGGGCGGCCAACGAAAGATTATTT.

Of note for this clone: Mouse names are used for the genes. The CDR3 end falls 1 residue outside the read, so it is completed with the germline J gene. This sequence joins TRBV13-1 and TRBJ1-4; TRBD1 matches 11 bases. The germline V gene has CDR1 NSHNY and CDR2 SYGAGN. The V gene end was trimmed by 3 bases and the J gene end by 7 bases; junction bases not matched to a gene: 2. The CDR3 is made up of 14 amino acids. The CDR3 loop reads CASSGTGGSERLFF. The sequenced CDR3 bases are TGTGCCAGCAGTGGGACAGGGGGCAGCGAAAGATTATTT.

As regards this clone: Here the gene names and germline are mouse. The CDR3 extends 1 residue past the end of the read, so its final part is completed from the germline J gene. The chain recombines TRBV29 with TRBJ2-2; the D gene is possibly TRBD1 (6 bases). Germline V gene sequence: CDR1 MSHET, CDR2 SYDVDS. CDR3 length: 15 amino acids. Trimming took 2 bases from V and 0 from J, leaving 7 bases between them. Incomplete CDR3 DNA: TGTGCTAGCAGTTTAGAGGGGGCAAACACCGGGCAGCTCTAC. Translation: CASSLEGANTGQLY. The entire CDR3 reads CASSLEGANTGQLYF.

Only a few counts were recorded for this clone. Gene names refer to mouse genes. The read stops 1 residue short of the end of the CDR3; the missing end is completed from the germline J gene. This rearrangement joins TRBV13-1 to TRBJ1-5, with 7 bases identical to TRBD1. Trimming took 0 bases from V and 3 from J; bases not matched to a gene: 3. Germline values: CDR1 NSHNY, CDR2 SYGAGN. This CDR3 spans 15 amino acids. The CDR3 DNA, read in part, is TGTGCCAGCAGTGATGGACAGGGAAGCAACCAGGCTCCGCTT. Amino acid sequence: CASSDGQGSNQAPL. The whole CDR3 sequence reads CASSDGQGSNQAPLF.

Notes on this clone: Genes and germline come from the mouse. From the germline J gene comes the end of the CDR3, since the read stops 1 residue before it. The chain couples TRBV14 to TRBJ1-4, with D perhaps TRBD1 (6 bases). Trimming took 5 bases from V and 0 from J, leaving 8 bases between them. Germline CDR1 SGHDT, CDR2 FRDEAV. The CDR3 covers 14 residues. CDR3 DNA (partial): TGTGCCAGCAGCTACAGGGTTTCCAACGAAAGATTATTT. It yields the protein CASSYRVSNERLF. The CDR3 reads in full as CASSYRVSNERLFF.

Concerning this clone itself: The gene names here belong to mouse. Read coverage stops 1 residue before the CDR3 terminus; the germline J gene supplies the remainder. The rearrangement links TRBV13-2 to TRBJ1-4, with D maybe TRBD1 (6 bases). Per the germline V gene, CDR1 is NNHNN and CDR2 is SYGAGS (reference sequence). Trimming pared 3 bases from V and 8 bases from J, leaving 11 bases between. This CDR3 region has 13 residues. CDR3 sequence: CASGGTGKERLFF. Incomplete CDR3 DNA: TGTGCCAGCGGTGGAACAGGGAAGGAAAGATTATTT.

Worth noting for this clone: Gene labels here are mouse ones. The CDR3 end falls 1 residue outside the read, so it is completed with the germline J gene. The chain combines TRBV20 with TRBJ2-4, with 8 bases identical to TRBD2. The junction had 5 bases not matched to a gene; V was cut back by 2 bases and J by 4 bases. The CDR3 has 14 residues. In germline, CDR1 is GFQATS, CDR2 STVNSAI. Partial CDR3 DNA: TGTGGTGCTAGGATGGGGGGGAAGGAAAACACCTTGTAC. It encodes CGARMGGKENTLY. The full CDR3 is CGARMGGKENTLYF.

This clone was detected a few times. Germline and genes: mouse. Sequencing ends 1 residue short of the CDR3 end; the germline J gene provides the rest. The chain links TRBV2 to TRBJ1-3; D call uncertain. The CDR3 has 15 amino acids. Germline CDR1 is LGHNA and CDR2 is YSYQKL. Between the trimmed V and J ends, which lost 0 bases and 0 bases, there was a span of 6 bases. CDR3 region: CASSQDRPSGNTLYF. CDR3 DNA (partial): TGTGCCAGCAGCCAAGATAGGCCTTCTGGAAATACGCTCTAT.

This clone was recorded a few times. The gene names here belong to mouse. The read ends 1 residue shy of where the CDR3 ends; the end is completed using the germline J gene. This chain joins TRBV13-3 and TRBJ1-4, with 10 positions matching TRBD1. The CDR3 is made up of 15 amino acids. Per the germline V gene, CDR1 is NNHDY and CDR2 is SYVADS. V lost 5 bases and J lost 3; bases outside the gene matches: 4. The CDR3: CASSLGTGANERLFF. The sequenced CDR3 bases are TGTGCCAGCAGCCTCGGGACAGGGGCCAACGAAAGATTATTT.

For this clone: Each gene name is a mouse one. CDR3 DNA (partial): TGTGCCAGCAGCCAAGATGGGGGGCCAGAAACGCTGTAT. Protein: CASSQDGGPETLY. The full CDR3 protein is CASSQDGGPETLYF. The genes are TRBV2 and TRBJ2-3, with a tentative D call TRBD2 (7 bases). The read ends 1 residue early relative to the CDR3; the germline J gene fills the gap. Trimming cost V 0 bases and J 4 bases, with 8 bases left between them. The CDR3 length is 14 residues. Germline CDR1 reads LGHNA; CDR2 reads YSYQKL.

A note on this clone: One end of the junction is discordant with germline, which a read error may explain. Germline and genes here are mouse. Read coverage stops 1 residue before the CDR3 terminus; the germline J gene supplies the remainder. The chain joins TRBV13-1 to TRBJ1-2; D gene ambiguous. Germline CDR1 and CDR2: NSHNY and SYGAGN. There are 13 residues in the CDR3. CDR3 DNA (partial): TGTGCCGGCAGTGATTTTGCAAACTCCGACTACACC. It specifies CAGSDFANSDYT. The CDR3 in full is CAGSDFANSDYTF.

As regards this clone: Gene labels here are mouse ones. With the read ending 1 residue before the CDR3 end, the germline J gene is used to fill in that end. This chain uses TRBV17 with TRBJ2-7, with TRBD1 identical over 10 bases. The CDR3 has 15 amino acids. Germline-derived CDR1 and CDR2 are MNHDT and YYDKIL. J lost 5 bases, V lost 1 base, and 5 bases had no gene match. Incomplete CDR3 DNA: TGTGCTAGCAGTAGAGTCCGGGACAGGGGAGATGAACAGTAC. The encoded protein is CASSRVRDRGDEQY. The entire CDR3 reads CASSRVRDRGDEQYF. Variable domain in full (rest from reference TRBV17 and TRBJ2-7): DTTVKQNPRYKLARVGKPVNLICSQTMNHDTMYWYQKKPNQAPKLLLFYYDKILNREADTFEKFQSSRPNNSFCSLYIGSAGLEYSAMYLCASSRVRDRGDEQYFGPGTRLTVL.

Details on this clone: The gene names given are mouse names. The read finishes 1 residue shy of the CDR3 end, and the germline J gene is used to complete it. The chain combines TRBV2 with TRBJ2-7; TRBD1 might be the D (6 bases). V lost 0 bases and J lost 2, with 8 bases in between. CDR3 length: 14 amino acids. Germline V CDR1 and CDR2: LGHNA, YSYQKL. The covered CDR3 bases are TGTGCCAGCAGCCAAGAACAGGGTCCCTATGAACAGTAC. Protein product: CASSQEQGPYEQY. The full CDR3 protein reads CASSQEQGPYEQYF.

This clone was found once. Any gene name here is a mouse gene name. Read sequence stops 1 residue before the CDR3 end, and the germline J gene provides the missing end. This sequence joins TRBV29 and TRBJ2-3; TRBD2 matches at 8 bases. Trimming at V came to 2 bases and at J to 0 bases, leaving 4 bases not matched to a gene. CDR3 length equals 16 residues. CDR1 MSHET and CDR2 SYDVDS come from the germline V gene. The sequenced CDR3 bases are TGTGCTAGCAGTTTAAGGACTGGGAGTAGTGCAGAAACGCTGTAT. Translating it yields CASSLRTGSSAETLY. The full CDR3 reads CASSLRTGSSAETLYF.

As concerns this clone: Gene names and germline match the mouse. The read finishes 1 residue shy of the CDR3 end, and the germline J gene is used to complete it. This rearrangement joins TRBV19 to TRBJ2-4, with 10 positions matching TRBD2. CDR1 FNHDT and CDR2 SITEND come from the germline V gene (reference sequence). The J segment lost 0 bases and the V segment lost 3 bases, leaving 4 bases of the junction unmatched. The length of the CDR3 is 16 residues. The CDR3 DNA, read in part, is TGTGCCAGCAGTAAACGACTGGGGGGTAGTCAAAACACCTTGTAC. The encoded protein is CASSKRLGGSQNTLY. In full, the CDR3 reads CASSKRLGGSQNTLYF.

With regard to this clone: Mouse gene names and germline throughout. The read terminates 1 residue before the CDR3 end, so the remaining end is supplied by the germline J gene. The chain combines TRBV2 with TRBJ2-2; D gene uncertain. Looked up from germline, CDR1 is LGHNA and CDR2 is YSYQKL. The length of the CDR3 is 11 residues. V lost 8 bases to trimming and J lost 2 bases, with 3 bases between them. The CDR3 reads CASANTGQLYF. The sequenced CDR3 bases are TGTGCCAGCGCGAACACCGGGCAGCTCTAC.

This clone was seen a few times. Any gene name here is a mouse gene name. The part of the CDR3 DNA that was read is TGTGCCAGCAGCCTGGGACACTCTGGAAATACGCTCTAT. Translated: CASSLGHSGNTLY. The entire CDR3 is CASSLGHSGNTLYF. The V and J genes are TRBV4 and TRBJ1-3, with a possible D match to TRBD1 (6 bases). The CDR3 extends 1 residue past the end of the read, so its final part is completed from the germline J gene. This CDR3 has 14 residues. CDR1 is LGHDT, CDR2 YNNKQL, per germline (reference sequence). V was shortened by 5 bases and J by 1 base, with 9 bases between the two germline ends.

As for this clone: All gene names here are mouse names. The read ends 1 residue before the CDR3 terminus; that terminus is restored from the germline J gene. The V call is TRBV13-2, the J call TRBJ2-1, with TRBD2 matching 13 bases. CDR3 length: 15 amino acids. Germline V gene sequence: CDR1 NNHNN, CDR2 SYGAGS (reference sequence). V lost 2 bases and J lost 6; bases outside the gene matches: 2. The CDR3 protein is CASGDGLGGLAEQFF. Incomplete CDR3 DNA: TGTGCCAGCGGTGACGGACTGGGGGGGCTTGCTGAGCAGTTC.

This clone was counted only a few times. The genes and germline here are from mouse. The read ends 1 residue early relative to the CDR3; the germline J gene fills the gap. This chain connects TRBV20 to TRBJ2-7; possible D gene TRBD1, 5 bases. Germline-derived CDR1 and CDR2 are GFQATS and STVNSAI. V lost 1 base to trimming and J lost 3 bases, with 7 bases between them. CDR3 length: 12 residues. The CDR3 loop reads CGARGQNYEQYF. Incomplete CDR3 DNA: TGTGGTGCTAGGGGACAGAACTATGAACAGTAC.

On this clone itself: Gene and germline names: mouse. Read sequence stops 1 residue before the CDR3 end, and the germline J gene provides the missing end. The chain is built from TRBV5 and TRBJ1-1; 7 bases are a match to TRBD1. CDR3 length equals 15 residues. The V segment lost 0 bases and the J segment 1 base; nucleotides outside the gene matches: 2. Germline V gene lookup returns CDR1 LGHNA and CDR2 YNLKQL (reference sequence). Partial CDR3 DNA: TGTGCCAGCAGCCAAGATACAGGGGAAAACACAGAAGTCTTC. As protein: CASSQDTGENTEVF. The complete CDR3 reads CASSQDTGENTEVFF.

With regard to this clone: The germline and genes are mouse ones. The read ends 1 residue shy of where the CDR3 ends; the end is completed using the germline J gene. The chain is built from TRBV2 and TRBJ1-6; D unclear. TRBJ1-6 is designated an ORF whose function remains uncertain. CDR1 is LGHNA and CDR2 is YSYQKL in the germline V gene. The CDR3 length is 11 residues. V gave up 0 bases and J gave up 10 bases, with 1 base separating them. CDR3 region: CASSQDSPLYF. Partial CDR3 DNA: TGTGCCAGCAGCCAAGACTCGCCCCTCTAC.

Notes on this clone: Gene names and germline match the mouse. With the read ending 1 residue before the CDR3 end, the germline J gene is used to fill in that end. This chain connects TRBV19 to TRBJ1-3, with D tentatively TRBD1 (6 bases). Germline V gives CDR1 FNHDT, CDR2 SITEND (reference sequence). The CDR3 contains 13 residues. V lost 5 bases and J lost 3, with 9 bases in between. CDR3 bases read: TGTGCCAGCAGACCGGACAGTGGAAATACGCTCTAT. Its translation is CASRPDSGNTLY. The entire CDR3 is CASRPDSGNTLYF.

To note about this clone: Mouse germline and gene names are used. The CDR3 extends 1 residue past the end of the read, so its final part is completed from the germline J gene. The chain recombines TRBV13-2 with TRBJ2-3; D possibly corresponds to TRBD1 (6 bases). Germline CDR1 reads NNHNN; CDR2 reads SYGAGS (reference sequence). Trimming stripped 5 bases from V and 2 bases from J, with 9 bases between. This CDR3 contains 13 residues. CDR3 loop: CASGYRVAETLYF. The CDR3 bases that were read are TGTGCCAGCGGGTACAGGGTTGCAGAAACGCTGTAT.

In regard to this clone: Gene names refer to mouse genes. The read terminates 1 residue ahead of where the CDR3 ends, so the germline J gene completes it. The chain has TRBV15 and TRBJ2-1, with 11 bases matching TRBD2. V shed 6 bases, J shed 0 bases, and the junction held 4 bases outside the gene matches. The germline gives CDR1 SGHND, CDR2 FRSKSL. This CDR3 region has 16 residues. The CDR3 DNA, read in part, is TGTGCCAGCAGGGACTGGGGGGCCGATAACTATGCTGAGCAGTTC. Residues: CASRDWGADNYAEQF. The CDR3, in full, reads CASRDWGADNYAEQFF.

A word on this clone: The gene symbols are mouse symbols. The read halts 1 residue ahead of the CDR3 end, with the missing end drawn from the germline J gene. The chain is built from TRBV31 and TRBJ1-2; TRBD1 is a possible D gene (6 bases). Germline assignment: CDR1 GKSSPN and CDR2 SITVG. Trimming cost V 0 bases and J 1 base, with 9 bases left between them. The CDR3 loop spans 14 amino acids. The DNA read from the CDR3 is TGTGCCTGGAGTCTCGGCAGGGGAAACTCCGACTACACC. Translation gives CAWSLGRGNSDYT. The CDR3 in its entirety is CAWSLGRGNSDYTF.

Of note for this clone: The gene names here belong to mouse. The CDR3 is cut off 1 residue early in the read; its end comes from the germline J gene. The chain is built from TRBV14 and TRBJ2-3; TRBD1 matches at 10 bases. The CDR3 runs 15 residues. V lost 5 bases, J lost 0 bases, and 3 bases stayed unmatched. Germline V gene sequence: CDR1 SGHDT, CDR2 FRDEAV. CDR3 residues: CASSRGQGSAETLYF. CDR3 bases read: TGTGCCAGCAGCCGGGGACAGGGGAGTGCAGAAACGCTGTAT.

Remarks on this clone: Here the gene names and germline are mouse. CDR3 DNA (partial): TGTGCCAGCGGGGGACAAAATTCTGGAAATACGCTCTAT. Translation gives CASGGQNSGNTLY. The complete CDR3 sequence is CASGGQNSGNTLYF. V and J are TRBV13-2 and TRBJ1-3; D possibly corresponds to TRBD1 (6 bases). The read halts 1 residue ahead of the CDR3 end, with the missing end drawn from the germline J gene. The germline V and J ends were trimmed by 5 bases and 0 bases, with 9 bases remaining between them. Germline lookup yields CDR1 NNHNN and CDR2 SYGAGS (reference sequence). The CDR3 loop spans 14 amino acids.

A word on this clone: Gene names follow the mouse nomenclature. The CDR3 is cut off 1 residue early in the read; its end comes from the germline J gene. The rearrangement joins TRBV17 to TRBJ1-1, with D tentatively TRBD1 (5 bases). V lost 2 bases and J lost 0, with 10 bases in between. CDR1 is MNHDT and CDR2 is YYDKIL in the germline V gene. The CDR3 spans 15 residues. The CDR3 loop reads CASSRRGLTNTEVFF. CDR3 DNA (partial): TGTGCTAGCAGTAGAAGGGGACTCACAAACACAGAAGTCTTC.